A selection of T cell receptor beta chains follows, all from one sample in a study of blood T cell repertoires in COVID-19. The repertoire was sequenced with immunoSEQ multiplex PCR; TCRdb's copy has only in-frame clones and lacks some. The top ten hold roughly 3% of the sample, which has around 150,000 clones, around 85% seen once. The sequenced sample was peripheral blood. The receptors here all came from a human donor with acute or convalescent COVID-19. The donor label of this sample is uncertain. Each CDR3 is given with its conserved first and last residue. Each record gives: V gene, J gene, clone size, D gene, CDR3 DNA, CDR3 protein. The D gene is left open where the match is weak. Rows give clone size only sometimes, using once, few, many, or a class for an expanded clone.

TRBV18	TRBJ2-4	once	NA	TGTGCCAGCTCACCGCCAGGGCGGGCCAAAAACATTCAGTACTTC	CASSPPGRAKNIQYF
TRBV9	TRBJ1-5	NA	NA	TGTGCCAGCAGCGTAGACCGGGGAGGAAGCAATCAGCCCCAGCATTTT	CASSVDRGGSNQPQHF
TRBV18	TRBJ2-7	NA	TRBD1	TGTGCCAGCTCGAGGGGGACAGGGGACGAGCAGTACTTC	CASSRGTGDEQYF
TRBV27	TRBJ1-2	NA	NA	TGTGCCAGCACCACGGACGGACTCAACCCTCCCTATGGCTACACCTTC	CASTTDGLNPPYGYTF
TRBV7-9	TRBJ1-2	NA	NA	TGTGCCAGCAGCGATGACGGGATTTCTGGAGGCTACACCTTC	CASSDDGISGGYTF
TRBV18	TRBJ1-4	NA	NA	TGTGCCAGCTCGCTATCTCAGAACCGGGCAACTAATGAAAAACTGTTTTTT	CASSLSQNRATNEKLFF
TRBV18	TRBJ2-1	NA	TRBD2	TGTGCCAGCTCACCGGCCTTCTCGGGGGGGATCACCTACAATGAGCAGTTCTTC	CASSPAFSGGITYNEQFF
TRBV2	TRBJ1-4	NA	NA	TGTGCCAGCAGAATGGAGGACGGCATGGCGGTGTTTTTT	CASRMEDGMAVFF
TRBV5-8	TRBJ1-5	NA	TRBD1	TGTGCCAGCAGCTTGTTGGGTCAGGGGGCTGGGCAGCCCCAGCATTTT	CASSLLGQGAGQPQHF
TRBV28	TRBJ1-2	NA	NA	TGTGCCAGCAGTTACTACTCGGGACTCAGGGCCTATGGCTACACCTTC	CASSYYSGLRAYGYTF
TRBV19	TRBJ1-2	NA	TRBD1	TGTGCCAGTAGTCCCTTCGCACAGGGGGCGGAGGGCTACACCTTC	CASSPFAQGAEGYTF
TRBV30	TRBJ1-2	NA	TRBD1	TGTGCCTGGAAGCCTCCGGACAGGTCCTATGGCTACACCTTC	CAWKPPDRSYGYTF
TRBV3-1/TRBV3-2	TRBJ2-7	few	NA	TGTGCCAGCGCTACAGGCTACGAGCAGTACTTC	CASATGYEQYF
TRBV4-2	TRBJ1-2	NA	TRBD1	TGTGCCAGCAGCCAACAGACAGGGGTTAACTATGGCTACACCTTC	CASSQQTGVNYGYTF
TRBV7-8	TRBJ2-5	once	NA	TGTGCCAGCGGGCCCTTTGGGCGCCCTCAAGAGACCCAGTACTTC	CASGPFGRPQETQYF
TRBV9	TRBJ2-2	NA	TRBD2	TGTGCCAGCAGACTAGCGGGGAACACCGGGGAGCTGTTTTTT	CASRLAGNTGELFF
TRBV7-6	TRBJ2-7	NA	NA	TGTGCCAGCAGCCTTGGAGGGGCAAGCTCCTACGAGCAGTACTTC	CASSLGGASSYEQYF
TRBV15	TRBJ2-5	NA	NA	TGTGCCACCAGCAGAGAGCAGGTAGAGACCCAGTACTTC	CATSREQVETQYF